Below, one T cell receptor (beta chain) is given with its context. Its cognate antigen is unknown. This sample was included in a study of shared clonotypes between healthy human individuals. Study summary: The composition of the donors was a couple of women and a few men aged 18 to 49.

Method: immunoSEQ multiplex PCR; TCRdb's copy keeps in-frame clones and lacks some. The sample contains roughly 650,000 clones, about 96% of which appear only once. Naivety among CD8 cells was defined by CD45RO negativity and positive CCR7 selection, thereby excluding terminally differentiated effector memory CD45RA+ cells. Free of recent acute infections or vaccinations, the donors were healthy HIV-negative adults. Study results and limitations: Sequencing of the sorted subsets was shown by rarefaction to be incomplete despite large depth.

Trimming cost V 7 bases and J 4 bases, with 17 bases left between them. Germline V gene lookup returns CDR1 SQVTM and CDR2 ANQGSEA. The CDR3 runs to 14 residues. The sequence was collected from a woman aged 25 to 39 in good health. This chain joins TRBV29-1 and TRBJ2-1; D may correspond to TRBD1 or TRBD2 (5 bases each). The sequenced material came from naive CD8+ T cells sorted from blood. CDR3 nucleotide sequence: TGCAGCGCCGAGGACTCCAAGGGGTACAATGAGCAGTTCTTC. Amino acids: CSAEDSKGYNEQFF.